The sample holds one count of the clone carrying this TCR beta chain. The record originates from a study of blood T cell repertoires in COVID-19. V shed 3 bases and J shed 7 bases, with 13 bases lying between them. There are 15 residues in the CDR3. The V gene's germline CDR1 is ENHRY and CDR2 SYGVKD. Produced via immunoSEQ multiplex PCR; TCRdb's table is partial and in-frame only. The repertoire holds around 250,000 clones, with about 87% as singletons. V is TRBV10-3 and J is TRBJ1-6; maybe TRBD1 (6 bases). This TCR was sampled from a man aged 50 to 59 who had been exposed to COVID-19. Sequenced input: PBMCs or T cells enriched from blood (not recorded which). The CDR3 protein is CAISDSAGDNSPLHF. The CDR3 nucleotides read TGTGCCATCAGTGATTCGGCAGGGGACAATTCACCCCTCCACTTT.